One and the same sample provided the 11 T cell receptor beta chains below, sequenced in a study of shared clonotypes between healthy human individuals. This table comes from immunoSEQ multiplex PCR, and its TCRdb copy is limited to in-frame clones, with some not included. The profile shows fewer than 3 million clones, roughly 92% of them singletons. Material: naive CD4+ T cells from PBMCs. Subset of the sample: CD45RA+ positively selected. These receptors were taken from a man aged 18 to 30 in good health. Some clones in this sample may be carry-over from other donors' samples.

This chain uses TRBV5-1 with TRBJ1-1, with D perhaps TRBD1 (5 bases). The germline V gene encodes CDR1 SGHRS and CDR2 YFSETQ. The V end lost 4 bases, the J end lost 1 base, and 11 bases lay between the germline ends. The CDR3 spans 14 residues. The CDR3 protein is CASSEQGGNTEAFF. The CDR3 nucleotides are TGCGCCAGCAGCGAGCAGGGAGGGAACACTGAAGCTTTCTTT.

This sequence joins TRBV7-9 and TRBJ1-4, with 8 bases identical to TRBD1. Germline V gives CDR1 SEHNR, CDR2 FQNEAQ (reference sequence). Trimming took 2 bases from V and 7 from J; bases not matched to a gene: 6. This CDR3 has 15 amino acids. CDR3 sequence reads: CASSLNSGGGEKLFF. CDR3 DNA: TGTGCCAGCAGCTTAAATTCAGGGGGCGGTGAAAAACTGTTTTTT.

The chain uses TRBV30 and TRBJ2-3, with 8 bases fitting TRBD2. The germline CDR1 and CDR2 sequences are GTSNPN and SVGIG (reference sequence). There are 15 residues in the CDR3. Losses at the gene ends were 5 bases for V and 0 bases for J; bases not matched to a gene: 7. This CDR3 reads CAWQRLATSTDTQYF. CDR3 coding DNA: TGTGCCTGGCAAAGACTAGCGACTAGCACAGATACGCAGTATTTT. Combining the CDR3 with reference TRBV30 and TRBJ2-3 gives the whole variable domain SQTIHQWPATLVQPVGSPLSLECTVEGTSNPNLYWYRQAAGRGLQLLFYSVGIGQISSEVPQNLSASRPQDRQFILSSKKLLLSDSGFYLCAWQRLATSTDTQYFGPGTRLTVL.

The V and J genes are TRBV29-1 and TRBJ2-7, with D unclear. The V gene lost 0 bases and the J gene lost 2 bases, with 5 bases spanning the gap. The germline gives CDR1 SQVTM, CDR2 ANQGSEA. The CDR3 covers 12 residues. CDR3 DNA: TGCAGCGTTGAAGAGGGGACCTACGAGCAGTACTTC. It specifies CSVEEGTYEQYF.

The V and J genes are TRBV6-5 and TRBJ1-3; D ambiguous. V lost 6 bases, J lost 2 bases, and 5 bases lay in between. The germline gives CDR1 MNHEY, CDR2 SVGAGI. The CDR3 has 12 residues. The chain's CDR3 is CASRKPGNTIYF. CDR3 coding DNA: TGTGCCAGCAGGAAACCTGGAAACACCATATATTTT.

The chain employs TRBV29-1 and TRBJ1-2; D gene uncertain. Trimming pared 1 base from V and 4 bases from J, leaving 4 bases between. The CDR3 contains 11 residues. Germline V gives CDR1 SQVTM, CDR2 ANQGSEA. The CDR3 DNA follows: TGCAGCGTTGAAGGACTCTATGGCTACACCTTC. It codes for CSVEGLYGYTF. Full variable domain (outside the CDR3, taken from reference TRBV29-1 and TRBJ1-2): SAVISQKPSRDICQRGTSLTIQCQVDSQVTMMFWYRQQPGQSLTLIATANQGSEATYESGFVIDKFPISRPNLTFSTLTVSNMSPEDSSIYLCSVEGLYGYTFGSGTRLTVV.

CDR3 DNA sequence: TGTGCCAGCAGCGGGGCAGGGGAGTCACCCCTCCACTTT. This translates into CASSGAGESPLHF. The rearrangement joins TRBV25-1 to TRBJ1-6, with a tentative D call TRBD1 (6 bases). The CDR3 runs to 13 residues. Trimming left V 6 bases short and J 10 bases short, with 13 bases between. Per the germline V gene, CDR1 is MGHDK and CDR2 is SYGVNS.

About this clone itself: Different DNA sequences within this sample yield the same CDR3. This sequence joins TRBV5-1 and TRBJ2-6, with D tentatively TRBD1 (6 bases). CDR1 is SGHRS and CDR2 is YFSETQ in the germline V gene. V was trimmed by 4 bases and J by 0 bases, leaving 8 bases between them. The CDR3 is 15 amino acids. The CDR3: CASSPGASGANVLTF. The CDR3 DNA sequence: TGCGCCAGCAGCCCAGGGGCCTCTGGGGCCAACGTCCTGACTTTC. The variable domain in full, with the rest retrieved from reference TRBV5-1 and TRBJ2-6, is KAGVTQTPRYLIKTRGQQVTLSCSPISGHRSVSWYQQTPGQGLQFLFEYFSETQRNKGNFPGRFSGRQFSNSRSEMNVSTLELGDSALYLCASSPGASGANVLTFGAGSRLTVL.

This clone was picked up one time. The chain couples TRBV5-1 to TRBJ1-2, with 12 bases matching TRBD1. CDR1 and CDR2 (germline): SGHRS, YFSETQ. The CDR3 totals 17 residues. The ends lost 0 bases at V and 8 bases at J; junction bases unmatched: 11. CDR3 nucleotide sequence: TGCGCCAGCAGCTTGGGCGGGACAGGGGGCTCTATCATCGGCTACACCTTC. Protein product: CASSLGGTGGSIIGYTF.

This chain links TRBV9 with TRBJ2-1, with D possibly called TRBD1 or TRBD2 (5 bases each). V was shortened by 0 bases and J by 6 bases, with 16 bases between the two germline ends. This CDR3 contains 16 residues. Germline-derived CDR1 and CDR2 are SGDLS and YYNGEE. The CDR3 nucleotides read TGTGCCAGCAGCGTAGCTACACATGGGACGATCAATGAGCAGTTCTTC. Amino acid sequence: CASSVATHGTINEQFF.

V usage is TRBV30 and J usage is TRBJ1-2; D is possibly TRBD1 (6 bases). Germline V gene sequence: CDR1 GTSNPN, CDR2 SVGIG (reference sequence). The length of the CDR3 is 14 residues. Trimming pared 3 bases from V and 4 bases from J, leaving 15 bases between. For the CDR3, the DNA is TGTGCCTGGAGGTCAGACAGGAGAATCTATGGCTACACCTTC. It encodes CAWRSDRRIYGYTF.